A selection of T cell receptor beta chains follows, all from one sample in a study of T-cell reconstitution after alpha-beta-depleted transplantation in children. TCRdb re-called the PCR reads through MiXCR, storing one row per CDR3 protein. The sample holds roughly 570,000 distinct CDR3 sequences, 25% to 30% seen once. The material sequenced was PBMCs, taken before TCRalphabeta/CD19-depleted stem cell transplant. The receptors stem from a boy under two years old with Wiskott-Aldrich syndrome, due to receive a stem cell transplant. Each CDR3 is given with its conserved first and last residue. A D gene is named only where the DNA matches it firmly. Some rows have no size entry. The others give once, few or many, or a class for an expanded clone.

clone size: NA
V gene: TRBV12-3/TRBV12-4
J gene: TRBJ2-7
D gene: NA
CDR3 DNA: TGTGCCAGCAGGGACAGTACTGGGACAGAGCAGTACTTC
CDR3 protein: CASRDSTGTEQYF

clone size: NA
V gene: TRBV7-6
J gene: TRBJ1-6
D gene: TRBD1
CDR3 DNA: TGTGCCAGCAGCTCCGGCAGGGGTACCGGGACAGAAAATTCACCCCTCCACTTT
CDR3 protein: CASSSGRGTGTENSPLHF

clone size: NA
V gene: TRBV5-1
J gene: TRBJ2-5
D gene: NA
CDR3 DNA: TGCGCCAGCAGCTTCCAGGGGAAGCAAGAGACCCAGTACTTC
CDR3 protein: CASSFQGKQETQYF

clone size: NA
V gene: TRBV28
J gene: TRBJ2-3
D gene: TRBD1
CDR3 DNA: TGTGCCAGCAGTCCGGGACAGGAGCCGGATACGCAGTATTTT
CDR3 protein: CASSPGQEPDTQYF

clone size: few
V gene: TRBV12-3/TRBV12-4
J gene: TRBJ2-5
D gene: NA
CDR3 DNA: TGTGCCAGCAGCCTAAAGGGGTGGCAAGAGACCCAGTACTTC
CDR3 protein: CASSLKGWQETQYF

clone size: NA
V gene: TRBV6-1
J gene: TRBJ2-5
D gene: NA
CDR3 DNA: TGTGCCAGCAGCGGTCATCGCGGGGAACCGATCCAAGAGACCCAGTACTTC
CDR3 protein: CASSGHRGEPIQETQYF

clone size: NA
V gene: TRBV20-1
J gene: TRBJ1-5
D gene: NA
CDR3 DNA: TGCAGTGCTAGGGCCTATAGCAATCAGCCCCAGCATTTT
CDR3 protein: CSARAYSNQPQHF

clone size: NA
V gene: TRBV6-1
J gene: TRBJ2-2
D gene: TRBD1
CDR3 DNA: TGTGCCAGCACTAGGACAGGGACGAACACCGGGGAGCTGTTTTTT
CDR3 protein: CASTRTGTNTGELFF

clone size: NA
V gene: TRBV5-1
J gene: TRBJ2-1
D gene: TRBD1
CDR3 DNA: TGCACCAGCAGCTGGGGGACAGTAACAAATGAGCAGTTCTTC
CDR3 protein: CTSSWGTVTNEQFF

clone size: NA
V gene: TRBV20-1
J gene: TRBJ2-5
D gene: TRBD1
CDR3 DNA: TGCAGTGCTAGAGAAAGGACAGGGTTAGAGACCCAGTACTTC
CDR3 protein: CSARERTGLETQYF

clone size: NA
V gene: TRBV20-1
J gene: TRBJ2-7
D gene: NA
CDR3 DNA: TGCAGTGCTAGAGTTGGGCGGAGCTCCTACGAGCAGTACTTC
CDR3 protein: CSARVGRSSYEQYF

clone size: NA
V gene: TRBV28
J gene: TRBJ1-1
D gene: NA
CDR3 DNA: TGTGCCAGCAGTCCACCCCGGGGGTCGAACACTGAAGCTTTCTTT
CDR3 protein: CASSPPRGSNTEAFF

clone size: few
V gene: TRBV9
J gene: TRBJ2-1
D gene: NA
CDR3 DNA: TGTGCCAGCAGCGTAGCCGGGACTCCCACCCAGAATGAGCAGTTCTTC
CDR3 protein: CASSVAGTPTQNEQFF

clone size: NA
V gene: TRBV24-1
J gene: TRBJ2-5
D gene: NA
CDR3 DNA: TGTGCCACCAGTGATGGGGGTCGGGAGGAGACCCAGTACTTC
CDR3 protein: CATSDGGREETQYF

clone size: NA
V gene: TRBV7-9
J gene: TRBJ1-1
D gene: NA
CDR3 DNA: TGTGCCAGCAGCTCTCAGGGGATCACTGAAGCTTTCTTT
CDR3 protein: CASSSQGITEAFF

clone size: few
V gene: TRBV6-1
J gene: TRBJ2-7
D gene: TRBD2
CDR3 DNA: TGTGCCAGCAGTGAAGCAGGGACTAGCGGATATTACGAGCAGTACTTC
CDR3 protein: CASSEAGTSGYYEQYF

clone size: few
V gene: TRBV2
J gene: TRBJ1-1
D gene: NA
CDR3 DNA: TGTGCCAGCAGTTATTTGCACACTGAAGCTTTCTTT
CDR3 protein: CASSYLHTEAFF

clone size: few
V gene: TRBV5-1
J gene: TRBJ1-1
D gene: NA
CDR3 DNA: TGCGCCAGCAGCTTGGGACCCCGGGGGGGGACTGAAGCTTTCTTT
CDR3 protein: CASSLGPRGGTEAFF

clone size: few
V gene: TRBV5-1
J gene: TRBJ1-4
D gene: TRBD1
CDR3 DNA: TGCGCCAGCAGCTTCAGGGGGCAAGTGTATGAAAAACTGTTTTTT
CDR3 protein: CASSFRGQVYEKLFF

clone size: few
V gene: TRBV5-6
J gene: TRBJ2-7
D gene: TRBD1
CDR3 DNA: TGTGCCAGCAGCTTGGGGGACAGGGCGTCCTACGAGCAGTACTTC
CDR3 protein: CASSLGDRASYEQYF

clone size: many
V gene: TRBV28
J gene: TRBJ2-1
D gene: NA
CDR3 DNA: TGTGCCAGCAGTTTTGAAGGGTACAATGAGCAGTTCTTC
CDR3 protein: CASSFEGYNEQFF

clone size: NA
V gene: TRBV5-1
J gene: TRBJ2-7
D gene: TRBD2
CDR3 DNA: TGCGCCAGCAGCTTTACCCTAGCGGGCACCTACGAGCAGTACTTC
CDR3 protein: CASSFTLAGTYEQYF

clone size: NA
V gene: TRBV20-1
J gene: TRBJ2-5
D gene: TRBD1
CDR3 DNA: TGCAGTGCTGCGAGTGGACAGGGTCGAGAGACCCAGTACTTC
CDR3 protein: CSAASGQGRETQYF

clone size: NA
V gene: TRBV12-3/TRBV12-4
J gene: TRBJ2-1
D gene: TRBD2
CDR3 DNA: TGTGCCAGCAGTTTATCCGGCCTTAGCGGGAGCGTCGGCAATGAGCAGTTCTTC
CDR3 protein: CASSLSGLSGSVGNEQFF

clone size: NA
V gene: TRBV28
J gene: TRBJ1-5
D gene: NA
CDR3 DNA: TGTGCCAGCAGTGGGGGAGGCATGGGCCAGCCCCAGCATTTT
CDR3 protein: CASSGGGMGQPQHF

clone size: NA
V gene: TRBV29-1
J gene: TRBJ1-2
D gene: NA
CDR3 DNA: TGCAGCGTTGGACAGACAGATAACTATGGCTACACCTTC
CDR3 protein: CSVGQTDNYGYTF

clone size: few
V gene: TRBV5-1
J gene: TRBJ1-1
D gene: NA
CDR3 DNA: TGCGCCAGCAGCCGGAGCGGGGGGATGAACACTGAAGCTTTCTTT
CDR3 protein: CASSRSGGMNTEAFF

clone size: few
V gene: TRBV10-3
J gene: TRBJ2-3
D gene: NA
CDR3 DNA: TGTGCCATCAGTGAGTCTCGGGCTAGCGTAACACCAGATACGCAGTATTTT
CDR3 protein: CAISESRASVTPDTQYF

clone size: many
V gene: TRBV12-3/TRBV12-4
J gene: TRBJ1-1
D gene: NA
CDR3 DNA: TGTGCCAGCAGTTTCGCGCAGAACACTGAAGCTTTCTTT
CDR3 protein: CASSFAQNTEAFF

clone size: NA
V gene: TRBV20-1
J gene: TRBJ2-7
D gene: TRBD1
CDR3 DNA: TGCAGTGCTCCGGGACAGGGAGTCTACGAGCAGTACTTC
CDR3 protein: CSAPGQGVYEQYF

clone size: NA
V gene: TRBV20-1
J gene: TRBJ2-3
D gene: NA
CDR3 DNA: TGCAGTGCTAGAGATTTCGGAGGGGGCACAGATACGCAGTATTTT
CDR3 protein: CSARDFGGGTDTQYF

clone size: NA
V gene: TRBV4-2
J gene: TRBJ2-7
D gene: TRBD2
CDR3 DNA: TGTGCCAGCAGCCAAGATGGACCGAGCGGGAGGGGTTCGGAGCAGTACTTC
CDR3 protein: CASSQDGPSGRGSEQYF

clone size: NA
V gene: TRBV20-1
J gene: TRBJ2-5
D gene: NA
CDR3 DNA: TGCAGTGCTAGTCCCCCCCTGGGGCTAGTGGGAGAGACCCAGTACTTC
CDR3 protein: CSASPPLGLVGETQYF

clone size: NA
V gene: TRBV30
J gene: TRBJ2-7
D gene: TRBD2
CDR3 DNA: TGTGCCTGGAGGGTTCGTGGCGGGAGCATAAGGGGAAGCTACGAGCAGTACTTC
CDR3 protein: CAWRVRGGSIRGSYEQYF

clone size: few
V gene: TRBV7-3
J gene: TRBJ2-2
D gene: NA
CDR3 DNA: TGTGCCAGCAGCCCCGACTGGTACACCGGGGAGCTGTTTTTT
CDR3 protein: CASSPDWYTGELFF

clone size: NA
V gene: TRBV20-1
J gene: TRBJ1-4
D gene: NA
CDR3 DNA: TGCAGTGCTTACTCATATCAACCCGGAGGGGAAAAACTGTTTTTT
CDR3 protein: CSAYSYQPGGEKLFF

clone size: NA
V gene: TRBV6-1
J gene: TRBJ2-4
D gene: TRBD1
CDR3 DNA: TGTGCCAGCAGGTCCGGGACAGGGGAGACTACTCTAGCCAAAAACATTCAGTACTTC
CDR3 protein: CASRSGTGETTLAKNIQYF

clone size: NA
V gene: TRBV20-1
J gene: TRBJ2-3
D gene: NA
CDR3 DNA: TGCAGTGCTCCCTTAGGGAGCCTCACAGATACGCAGTATTTT
CDR3 protein: CSAPLGSLTDTQYF

clone size: NA
V gene: TRBV20-1
J gene: TRBJ2-4
D gene: NA
CDR3 DNA: TGCAGTGCTAGAGATTTTTTAAGGGGCGTCCAAAACATTCAGTACTTC
CDR3 protein: CSARDFLRGVQNIQYF

clone size: NA
V gene: TRBV7-6
J gene: TRBJ2-7
D gene: TRBD2
CDR3 DNA: TGTGCCAGCAGCTTAAGAGCGGGAGGGTCCGAGCAGTACTTC
CDR3 protein: CASSLRAGGSEQYF

clone size: NA
V gene: TRBV4-2
J gene: TRBJ2-7
D gene: TRBD2
CDR3 DNA: TGTGCCAGCAGCGATGGGGGCGGGAGGGTTCGCGAGCAGTACTTC
CDR3 protein: CASSDGGGRVREQYF

clone size: NA
V gene: TRBV29-1
J gene: TRBJ2-5
D gene: NA
CDR3 DNA: TGCAGCGTTGAACCATCCAAAGAGACCCAGTACTTC
CDR3 protein: CSVEPSKETQYF

clone size: NA
V gene: TRBV12-3/TRBV12-4
J gene: TRBJ1-5
D gene: TRBD1
CDR3 DNA: TGTGCCAGCAGTCCCCACAGGGGGAGCAATCAGCCCCAGCATTTT
CDR3 protein: CASSPHRGSNQPQHF

clone size: few
V gene: TRBV20-1
J gene: TRBJ2-5
D gene: NA
CDR3 DNA: TGCAGTGCTAGAGTTCAGCGAGAGACCCAGTACTTC
CDR3 protein: CSARVQRETQYF

clone size: few
V gene: TRBV20-1
J gene: TRBJ2-5
D gene: NA
CDR3 DNA: TGCAGTGCTAGTGAGACAGAGACCCAGTACTTC
CDR3 protein: CSASETETQYF

clone size: few
V gene: TRBV6-1
J gene: TRBJ2-4
D gene: NA
CDR3 DNA: TGTGCCAGCAGTGCGGCCCTAGCCAAAAACATTCAGTACTTC
CDR3 protein: CASSAALAKNIQYF

clone size: few
V gene: TRBV5-1
J gene: TRBJ2-7
D gene: NA
CDR3 DNA: TGCGCCAGCAGCCGGGACAAACTAACCTACGAGCAGTACTTC
CDR3 protein: CASSRDKLTYEQYF

clone size: NA
V gene: TRBV20-1
J gene: TRBJ2-1
D gene: TRBD2
CDR3 DNA: TGCAGTGCTAGATCAGGGGTCGCGCGGACTAGCGGGAGTAGTTCCTACAATGAGCAGTTCTTC
CDR3 protein: CSARSGVARTSGSSSYNEQFF

clone size: NA
V gene: TRBV7-9
J gene: TRBJ2-7
D gene: TRBD2
CDR3 DNA: TGTGCCAGCAGCTACATGGGGGGGGAGAGCGAGCAGTACTTC
CDR3 protein: CASSYMGGESEQYF

clone size: NA
V gene: TRBV3-1
J gene: TRBJ2-5
D gene: NA
CDR3 DNA: TGTGCCAGCAGCCAAGCCTCGAGGAGAGAGACCCAGTACTTC
CDR3 protein: CASSQASRRETQYF

clone size: NA
V gene: TRBV7-9
J gene: TRBJ2-7
D gene: NA
CDR3 DNA: TGTGCCAGCAGCCCGCCCGTTCGACTCGCTGAGCAGTACTTC
CDR3 protein: CASSPPVRLAEQYF

clone size: few
V gene: TRBV5-1
J gene: TRBJ2-7
D gene: NA
CDR3 DNA: TGCGCCAGCAGCCGATTTTCGGGGGCGAACTACGAGCAGTACTTC
CDR3 protein: CASSRFSGANYEQYF

clone size: few
V gene: TRBV27
J gene: TRBJ2-7
D gene: TRBD1
CDR3 DNA: TGTGCCAGCAGTTTACGCCGGGACAGGGCCTACGAGCAGTACTTC
CDR3 protein: CASSLRRDRAYEQYF

clone size: few
V gene: TRBV28
J gene: TRBJ1-6
D gene: TRBD1
CDR3 DNA: TGTGCCAGCAGACCCTGGACAGGGGATGGATCACCCCTCCACTTT
CDR3 protein: CASRPWTGDGSPLHF

clone size: many
V gene: TRBV7-3
J gene: TRBJ1-5
D gene: TRBD1
CDR3 DNA: TGTGCCAGCAGCCCCGGACAGGGTCAGCCCCAGCATTTT
CDR3 protein: CASSPGQGQPQHF

clone size: many
V gene: TRBV3-1
J gene: TRBJ1-2
D gene: NA
CDR3 DNA: TGTGCCAGCAGCCAAGATGAACAGTATGGCTACACCTTC
CDR3 protein: CASSQDEQYGYTF